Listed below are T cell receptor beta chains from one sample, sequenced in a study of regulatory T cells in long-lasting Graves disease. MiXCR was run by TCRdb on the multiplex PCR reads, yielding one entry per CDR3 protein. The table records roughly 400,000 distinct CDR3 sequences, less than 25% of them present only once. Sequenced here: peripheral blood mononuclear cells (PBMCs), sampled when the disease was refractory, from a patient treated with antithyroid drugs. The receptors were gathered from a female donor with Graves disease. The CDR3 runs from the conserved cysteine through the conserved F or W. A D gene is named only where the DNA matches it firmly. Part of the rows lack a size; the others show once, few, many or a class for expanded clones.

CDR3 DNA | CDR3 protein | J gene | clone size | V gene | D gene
TGTGCCAGCAGTCCTCAACTGGCAGGGGGCCCCTACGAGCAGTACTTC | CASSPQLAGGPYEQYF | TRBJ2-7 | many | TRBV27 | TRBD1
TGTGCCAGCAGCTTGGGCCCAGGGGGCTACAATCAGCCCCAGCATTTT | CASSLGPGGYNQPQHF | TRBJ1-5 | - | TRBV5-5 | TRBD1
TGTGCCAGCAGCCAATCACTAGAAGCGTACGAGCAGTACTTC | CASSQSLEAYEQYF | TRBJ2-7 | - | TRBV9 | -
TGTGCCAGCAGTTTATCAGGGTTTGCGAACACTGAAGCTTTCTTT | CASSLSGFANTEAFF | TRBJ1-1 | many | TRBV27 | -
TGCAGTGCTAGGTCAGCCCAACGCAATGAGCAGTTCTTC | CSARSAQRNEQFF | TRBJ2-1 | - | TRBV20-1 | -
TGTGCCAGCAGTTCGGGCCTTCGGACCGAAGCTTTCTTT | CASSSGLRTEAFF | TRBJ1-1 | many | TRBV27 | -
TGTGCCAGCAGTTTTAACGGAGGAGAGACCCAGTACTTC | CASSFNGGETQYF | TRBJ2-5 | many | TRBV28 | -
TGTGCCTGGAGTGTAGGCAGAAGCACAGATACGCAGTATTTT | CAWSVGRSTDTQYF | TRBJ2-3 | - | TRBV30 | -
TGTGCCAGCAGTTTATCGATTTCGGGGAACACTGAAGCTTTCTTT | CASSLSISGNTEAFF | TRBJ1-1 | many | TRBV27 | -
TGTGCCAGCAGCGCGAACAGGGGCTCTGGGGCCAACGTCCTGACTTTC | CASSANRGSGANVLTF | TRBJ2-6 | many | TRBV28 | TRBD1
TGTGCCAGCAGCTTGGTATCTACTGGGAACACTGAAGCTTTCTTT | CASSLVSTGNTEAFF | TRBJ1-1 | - | TRBV7-9 | -
TGTGCCAGCAGTCCTGGACTATCTAACTATGGCTACACCTTC | CASSPGLSNYGYTF | TRBJ1-2 | few | TRBV6-1 | -
TGCAGCGTTGATCTGGGGAACTACGAGCAGTACTTC | CSVDLGNYEQYF | TRBJ2-7 | - | TRBV29-1 | -
TGTGCCAGCAGCTTAGTAGAACAGGGGGCGATCGGGGACACTGAAGCTTTCTTT | CASSLVEQGAIGDTEAFF | TRBJ1-1 | - | TRBV7-2 | TRBD1
TGTGCCAGCAGCTTAGGTAAAGCTTTCTTT | CASSLGKAFF | TRBJ1-1 | many | TRBV7-9 | -
TGTGCCAGCAGCCAAAGTCCCTCCATGAACACTGAAGCTTTCTTT | CASSQSPSMNTEAFF | TRBJ1-1 | many | TRBV3-1 | -
TGTGCCATCAGTGAGTCCCGATCCGGTCAGCCCCAGCATTTT | CAISESRSGQPQHF | TRBJ1-5 | many | TRBV10-3 | -
TGCAGTGCTAGAGAACTTGGCAGGGCTTACCAAGAGACCCAGTACTTC | CSARELGRAYQETQYF | TRBJ2-5 | many | TRBV20-1 | -
TGTGCCAGCAGTTTAGTGACGGGACCCAAAAACATTCAGTACTTC | CASSLVTGPKNIQYF | TRBJ2-4 | many | TRBV12-3/TRBV12-4 | -
TGCAGTGCTTCCGGGACAGTACAAGGGACCCAGTACTTC | CSASGTVQGTQYF | TRBJ2-5 | - | TRBV20-1 | TRBD1
TGTGCCAGCAGCTTAGTGGAGAAGGAGACCCAGTACTTC | CASSLVEKETQYF | TRBJ2-5 | many | TRBV7-2 | -
TGTGCCAGCAGCGCAACCCTCACAGATACGCAGTATTTT | CASSATLTDTQYF | TRBJ2-3 | once | TRBV9 | -
TGTGCCAGCAGTTTCACAGGGTATGGCGAGCAGTACTTC | CASSFTGYGEQYF | TRBJ2-7 | - | TRBV12-3/TRBV12-4 | -
TGCGCCAGCAGCCAAGTGGCAGGGTGGAATCAGCCCCAGCATTTT | CASSQVAGWNQPQHF | TRBJ1-5 | - | TRBV4-1 | -
TGTGCCAGCAGCTTAGGGCAGGGTAGTGATGAAGCTTTCTTT | CASSLGQGSDEAFF | TRBJ1-1 | few | TRBV11-2 | -
TGCAGTGCTAGAGATCTGGGACAGGGAGCAAACATTCAGTACTTC | CSARDLGQGANIQYF | TRBJ2-4 | - | TRBV20-1 | TRBD1
TGTGCCAGCAGCTCCATCAGGCGGACAGAGGTGGGGAACGAGCAGTACTTC | CASSSIRRTEVGNEQYF | TRBJ2-7 | once | TRBV13 | -
TGTGCCAGCAGCCCCCTTCTGGGTCAGGGGCAAGAGACCCAGTACTTC | CASSPLLGQGQETQYF | TRBJ2-5 | few | TRBV7-9 | -
TGTGCCAGCAGTGAAGTAGTGGACAGTACGCAGTATTTT | CASSEVVDSTQYF | TRBJ2-3 | - | TRBV6-1 | -
TGTGCCAGCAGCCTGAAAGTTGGGGCCTACGAGCAGTACTTC | CASSLKVGAYEQYF | TRBJ2-7 | few | TRBV28 | -
TGTGCCAGCAGCGCCGGGACAGGACAGTATTTT | CASSAGTGQYF | TRBJ2-3 | - | TRBV12-3/TRBV12-4 | TRBD1
TGTGCCAGCAGCCGGCGGGACGAGCAGTACTTC | CASSRRDEQYF | TRBJ2-7 | many | TRBV12-3/TRBV12-4 | -
TGCGCCAGCAGCTTGAATGGGGTTGGCTACACCTTC | CASSLNGVGYTF | TRBJ1-2 | once | TRBV5-1 | -
TGTGCCAGCAGCAGTAGAGGGGGCCAAGAGACCCAGTACTTC | CASSSRGGQETQYF | TRBJ2-5 | many | TRBV3-1 | -
TGTGCCAGCAGTGAAGCGGCGGTGGGGGAGCTGTTTTTT | CASSEAAVGELFF | TRBJ2-2 | many | TRBV6-1 | -
TGTGCCAGCAGCCAGGTACCGGCCCCCGAGATGGAGCTGTTTTTT | CASSQVPAPEMELFF | TRBJ2-2 | - | TRBV3-1 | -
TGTGCCAGCAGCCCCGACAGGGTAGACGAAAAACTGTTTTTT | CASSPDRVDEKLFF | TRBJ1-4 | many | TRBV7-6 | TRBD1
TGTGCCAGCAGCCCACTAGCGGGAGTATGGGAGACCCAGTACTTC | CASSPLAGVWETQYF | TRBJ2-5 | few | TRBV7-2 | TRBD2
TGCAGCGTCCGAATGACAACTAATGAAAAACTGTTTTTT | CSVRMTTNEKLFF | TRBJ1-4 | few | TRBV29-1 | -
TGTGCCAGCAGCGTAGGTGTAGGGGCTGGCTACACCTTC | CASSVGVGAGYTF | TRBJ1-2 | few | TRBV9 | -
TGTGCCAGCAGCGAACAGGGGATAGTCACAGATACGCAGTATTTT | CASSEQGIVTDTQYF | TRBJ2-3 | once | TRBV13 | TRBD1
TGTGCCAGCAGTGAGGGGCGCACAGATACGCAGTATTTT | CASSEGRTDTQYF | TRBJ2-3 | few | TRBV2 | -
TGTGCCAGCAGCTTAATCGGGGAGGGGAGGGGGACTGAAGCTTTCTTT | CASSLIGEGRGTEAFF | TRBJ1-1 | many | TRBV7-2 | -
TGCGCCAGCAGCCAAGACTCTGGACGGAGGAATTCACCCCTCCACTTT | CASSQDSGRRNSPLHF | TRBJ1-6 | - | TRBV4-3 | -
TGCAGCTCTGGGAACCCTTCGAACACTGAAGCTTTCTTT | CSSGNPSNTEAFF | TRBJ1-1 | few | TRBV29-1 | -
TGTGCCAGCGGGCGGGTGATTGCGAACACCGGGGAGCTGTTTTTT | CASGRVIANTGELFF | TRBJ2-2 | - | TRBV6-1 | -
TGTGCCTGGAGCTCGAGTTTGCCCTTCGCTGAAGCTTTCTTT | CAWSSSLPFAEAFF | TRBJ1-1 | many | TRBV30 | -
TGTGCCAGCAGTGTAGACAGCCAAGAGACCCAGTACTTC | CASSVDSQETQYF | TRBJ2-5 | many | TRBV2 | -
TGTGCCAGCGTGGACAGTGGTGACACTGAAGCTTTCTTT | CASVDSGDTEAFF | TRBJ1-1 | many | TRBV2 | -
TGTGCCAGCAGCCAGACTAGCGGGAGTGCCACCGGGGAGCTGTTTTTT | CASSQTSGSATGELFF | TRBJ2-2 | many | TRBV7-9 | TRBD2
TGTGCCAGCAGCTTAGTAGAACAGGGGGCTTTCTTT | CASSLVEQGAFF | TRBJ1-1 | few | TRBV7-2 | TRBD1
TGCGCCAGCAGCCAAGCTCTAGCGGGATACCCCTACGAGCAGTACTTC | CASSQALAGYPYEQYF | TRBJ2-7 | few | TRBV4-3 | TRBD2
TGTGCCAGCAGAGATACAGGGAGTTCTGGAAACACCATATATTTT | CASRDTGSSGNTIYF | TRBJ1-3 | - | TRBV6-2/TRBV6-3 | -
TGTGCCAGCACTCTTGCGTTGCCCGAGCAGTTCTTC | CASTLALPEQFF | TRBJ2-1 | few | TRBV28 | -
TGTGCCAGCAGACTCCAAGTTTCTGGAAACACCATATATTTT | CASRLQVSGNTIYF | TRBJ1-3 | many | TRBV12-3/TRBV12-4 | -